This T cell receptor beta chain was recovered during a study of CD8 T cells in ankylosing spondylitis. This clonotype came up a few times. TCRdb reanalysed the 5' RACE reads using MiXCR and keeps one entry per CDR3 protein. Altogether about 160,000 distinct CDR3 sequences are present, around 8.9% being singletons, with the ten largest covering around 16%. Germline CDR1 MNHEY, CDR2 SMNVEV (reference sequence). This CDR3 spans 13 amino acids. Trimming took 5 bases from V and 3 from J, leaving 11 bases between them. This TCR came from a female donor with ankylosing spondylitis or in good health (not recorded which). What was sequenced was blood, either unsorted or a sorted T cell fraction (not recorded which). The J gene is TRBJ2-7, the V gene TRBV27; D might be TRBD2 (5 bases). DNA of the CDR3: TGTGCCAGCAGTCCCCCCACTAGCTACGAGCAGTACTTC. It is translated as CASSPPTSYEQYF.